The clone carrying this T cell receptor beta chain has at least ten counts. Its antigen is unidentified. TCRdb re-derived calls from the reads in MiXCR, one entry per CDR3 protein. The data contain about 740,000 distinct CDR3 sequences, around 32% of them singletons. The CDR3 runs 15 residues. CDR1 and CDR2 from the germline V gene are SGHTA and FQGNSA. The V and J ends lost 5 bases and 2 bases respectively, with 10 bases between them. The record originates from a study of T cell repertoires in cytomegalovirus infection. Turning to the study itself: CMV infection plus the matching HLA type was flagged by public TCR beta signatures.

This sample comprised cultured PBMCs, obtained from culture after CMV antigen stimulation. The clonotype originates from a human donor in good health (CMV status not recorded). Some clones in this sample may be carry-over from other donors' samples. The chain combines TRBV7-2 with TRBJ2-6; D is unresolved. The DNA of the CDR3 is TGTGCCAGCAGCCGATGGAGTACTGGGGCCAACGTCCTGACTTTC. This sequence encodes CASSRWSTGANVLTF.